The 26 T cell receptor beta chains below come from one sample, sequenced in a study of molecular identifiers for immune sequencing clone quantification. TCRdb fed the PCR reads into MiXCR, producing one record per CDR3 protein. The table has tens of thousands of distinct CDR3 sequences, more than 35% seen once. Material: naive CD8+ T cells from blood, with Jurkat cell RNA spiked in. The subset denotes: FACS-sorted CD8+CD4-CCR7+CD45RA+ naive T cells. The receptors were sampled from a human donor in good health. Some libraries in this study had Jurkat cell RNA spiked in.

This chain connects TRBV6-1 to TRBJ2-7; 11 positions agree with TRBD2. Germline loops: CDR1 MNHNS, CDR2 SASEGT. This CDR3 is built from 17 residues. The V and J ends lost 2 bases and 4 bases, in that order; junction bases with no gene match: 10. The CDR3 DNA follows: TGTGCCAGCAGTGAATCCCCTACTAGCGGGAGTCGGTACGAGCAGTACTTC. This gives the protein CASSESPTSGSRYEQYF.

To note about this clonotype: A much larger clone lies a single base off, so this may be a read error. The gene calls are TRBV9 and TRBJ2-3; D is unresolved. TRBJ1-5 explains the end of the DNA better; the J call may be wrong. The length of the CDR3 is 12 residues. CDR1 and CDR2 (germline): SGDLS, YYNGEE. Here the CDR3 reads CASSPSPDTQHF. Written as DNA, the CDR3 is TGTGCCAGCAGCCCAAGTCCAGATACGCAGCATTTT.

Comment on this clonotype: A much larger clone lies one base from this, so it may be a read error. The chain uses TRBV28 and TRBJ2-5; weak D call: TRBD2 (5 bases). CDR3 size: 22 residues. Trimming took off 6 bases at V and 4 bases at J, with 39 bases between the two ends. Germline loops: CDR1 MDHEN, CDR2 SYDVKM. The CDR3 nucleotides read TGTGCCAGCAGCGGACCTTCCTGGGGAGACTCCTTCGAAGATATCTATGTAGAGACCCAGTACTTC. Protein sequence: CASSGPSWGDSFEDIYVETQYF.

The chain carries TRBV7-3 and TRBJ2-7, with D possibly TRBD2 on 6 matching bases. The CDR3 spans 15 residues. Trimming took 1 base from V and 0 from J, leaving 10 bases between them. Germline V gene sequence: CDR1 SGHTA, CDR2 FQGTGA. CDR3 residues: CASSLNGGSSYEQYF. For the CDR3, the DNA is TGTGCCAGCAGCTTAAACGGGGGATCCTCCTACGAGCAGTACTTC.

This clonotype has only a few counts. The chain is built from TRBV9 and TRBJ2-2; D gene ambiguous. Germline V gene lookup returns CDR1 SGDLS and CDR2 YYNGEE. The germline V and J ends were trimmed by 3 bases and 4 bases, with 19 bases remaining between them. The CDR3 is 17 amino acids. The CDR3 spells CASSGVGSRASTGELFF. CDR3 nucleotide sequence: TGTGCCAGCAGCGGGGTAGGGTCACGGGCGAGCACCGGGGAGCTGTTTTTT.

This clonotype was seen ten or more times. The chain is built from TRBV29-1 and TRBJ1-3; D remains ambiguous. Germline CDR1 SQVTM, CDR2 ANQGSEA. CDR3 size: 12 residues. V lost 4 bases and J lost 0, with 4 bases in between. The CDR3 loop is CSVVSSGNTIYF. The CDR3 region has the DNA TGCAGCGTTGTTAGCTCTGGAAACACCATATATTTT.

A remark on this clonotype: One base away lies a much larger clone, so this may be a sequencing read error. V is TRBV28 and J is TRBJ1-1, with 11 positions matching TRBD1. The V segment lost 5 bases and the J segment 7 bases; nucleotides outside the gene matches: 9. The CDR3 sequence is 15 residues long. The germline V gene encodes CDR1 MDHEN and CDR2 SYDVKM. CDR3 in amino acids: CASSTPDRGPFEAFF. The CDR3 nucleotides are TGTGCCAGCAGTACCCCGGACAGGGGGCCGTTTGAAGCTTTCTTT.

This clonotype came up many times. This chain uses TRBV7-8 with TRBJ1-5; TRBD1 agrees at 7 bases. The CDR3 contains 16 residues. The J segment lost 3 bases and the V segment lost 2 bases, leaving 7 bases of the junction unmatched. From germline, CDR1 is SGHVS and CDR2 FQNEAQ. The CDR3 DNA reads TGTGCCAGCAGCTTACCAGGGACAGTCTCCAATCAGCCCCAGCATTTT. Its translation is CASSLPGTVSNQPQHF. The entire variable domain, with the rest obtained from reference TRBV7-8 and TRBJ1-5, is as follows: GAGVSQSPRYKVAKRGQDVALRCDPISGHVSLFWYQQALGQGPEFLTYFQNEAQLDKSGLPSDRFFAERPEGSVSTLKIQRTQQEDSAVYLCASSLPGTVSNQPQHFGDGTRLSIL.

The chain combines TRBV21-1 with TRBJ2-7; whether TRBD2, the table's D call, matches the DNA was not checked. TRBV21-1 is described as a pseudogene. This CDR3 contains 21 residues. The CDR3 is CASSKVGASGKGGPSPVEQYF. The CDR3 DNA reads as TGTGCCAGCAGCAAAGTTGGGGCTAGCGGGAAAGGAGGGCCCTCTCCTGTCGAGCAGTACTTC.

The chain carries TRBV20-1 and TRBJ2-7; 7 bases are shared with TRBD2. CDR1 is DFQATT and CDR2 is SNEGSKA in the germline V gene (reference sequence). With V trimmed by 3 bases and J by 2 bases, 4 bases remained unmatched. The CDR3 runs to 13 residues. Here the CDR3 DNA reads TGCAGTGCTAGCGGCGGGAGCCCCTACGAGCAGTACTTC. Its protein product is CSASGGSPYEQYF.

A note on this clonotype: One end of the junction varies from germline; a read error may be responsible. CDR3 residues: CASSLRAYEQYF. CDR3 in DNA: TGTGCCAGCAGCTTAAGAGCCTACGAGCAGTACTTC. V usage is TRBV5-3 and J usage is TRBJ2-7, with unresolved D. TRBV5-3 is treated as an ORF (open reading frame) with a function not yet certain. The CDR3 consists of 12 residues.

Many counts were recorded for this clonotype. This chain connects TRBV28 to TRBJ2-3; no reliable D call. CDR1 MDHEN and CDR2 SYDVKM come from the germline V gene. Trimming removed 3 bases at V and 3 bases at J, with 7 bases between. This CDR3 region has 13 residues. The CDR3 DNA reads as TGTGCCAGCAGTTTTGCGTGGACAGATACGCAGTATTTT. Its translation is CASSFAWTDTQYF.

Concerning this clonotype itself: A clone one base away is much larger, so this may be a read error. The genes are TRBV7-9 and TRBJ2-7, with D tentatively TRBD1 (5 bases). The CDR3 covers 14 residues. Germline CDR1 and CDR2: SEHNR and FQNEAQ (reference sequence). As DNA, the CDR3 is TGTGCCAGCAGCTTGTACAGGTTGGAGCGCGAGCTGTACTTC. It codes for CASSLYRLERELYF.

This clonotype appeared many times. This rearrangement joins TRBV13 to TRBJ2-7; D perhaps matches TRBD1 (6 bases). CDR1 and CDR2 (germline): PRHDT, FYEKMQ (reference sequence). V gave up 2 bases and J gave up 4 bases, with 15 bases separating them. The CDR3 runs 15 residues. The CDR3 bases are TGTGCCAGCAGCTTATTGGGGGCCCTCGAGTACGAGCAGTACTTC. The encoded protein is CASSLLGALEYEQYF.

The CDR3 loop is CASSVGGIGDTQYF. The CDR3 DNA reads TGTGCCAGCAGTGTGGGCGGGATAGGGGATACGCAGTATTTT. V is TRBV6-1 and J is TRBJ2-3, with D possibly matching TRBD2 (6 bases). CDR1 is MNHNS, CDR2 SASEGT, per germline. This CDR3 is 14 amino acids long. The V gene lost 4 bases and the J gene lost 6 bases, with 14 bases spanning the gap.

In its sample, this clonotype was seen a few times. Compared with germline, one end of the junction differs, possibly owing to a read error. This chain joins TRBV19 and TRBJ1-5; maybe TRBD1 (5 bases). The CDR3 sequence is 15 residues long. CDR1 is LNHDA and CDR2 is SQIVND in the germline V gene (reference sequence). The CDR3 DNA sequence: TGTGTCAGTAGTATAGGGGACGGCGGGAATCAGCCCCAGCATTTT. Translation: CVSSIGDGGNQPQHF.

Comment on this clonotype: The germline gene is not matched at one end of the junction; a read error may be the cause. This sequence joins TRBV12-3 or TRBV12-4 and TRBJ2-1; no clear D. The CDR3 contains 19 residues. The CDR3 loop is CASSLLDVSKSAPYSEQFF. The CDR3 DNA is TGTGCCAGCAGTTTATTGGACGTGTCCAAATCGGCCCCCTACAGTGAGCAGTTCTTC.

This clonotype was counted ten times or more. CDR3 in amino acids: CASTEGLAVQETQYF. The CDR3 DNA sequence: TGCGCCAGCACCGAAGGACTAGCGGTCCAGGAGACCCAGTACTTC. V and J are TRBV5-1 and TRBJ2-5, with 10 nucleotides matching TRBD2. The length of the CDR3 is 15 residues. V was clipped by 6 bases and J by 5 bases; unmatched bases: 10. Germline CDR1 reads SGHRS; CDR2 reads YFSETQ.

The chain employs TRBV10-3 and TRBJ2-5; D is uncertain. Looked up from germline, CDR1 is ENHRY and CDR2 is SYGVKD. V was shortened by 3 bases and J by 5 bases, with 10 bases between the two germline ends. The CDR3 runs 13 residues. Here the CDR3 DNA reads TGTGCCATCAGTGATGTCGTCCATGAGACCCAGTACTTC. Translation gives CAISDVVHETQYF.

The chain couples TRBV7-9 to TRBJ2-3; 14 bases are shared with TRBD2. There are 18 residues in the CDR3. Germline CDR1 reads SEHNR; CDR2 reads FQNEAQ (reference sequence). V dropped 3 bases and J dropped 4; count of bases not matched to a gene: 9. This CDR3 is CASSLGPGLAGEADTQYF. DNA for the CDR3: TGTGCCAGCAGCTTGGGGCCGGGACTAGCGGGAGAAGCAGATACGCAGTATTTT.

About this clonotype: One base away lies a much larger clone, so this may be a sequencing read error. CDR3 in DNA: TGTGCCAGCAGTTTATGGGCGAACGCTGAAGCTTTCTTT. Amino acids: CASSLWANAEAFF. The gene calls are TRBV28 and TRBJ1-1; D not resolved. Germline V gives CDR1 MDHEN, CDR2 SYDVKM. CDR3 length: 13 residues.

V and J are TRBV12-3 or TRBV12-4 and TRBJ1-1, with a weak D call TRBD1 (5 bases). This CDR3 has 12 residues. The V end lost 3 bases, the J end lost 6 bases, and 8 bases lay between the germline ends. CDR3 DNA sequence: TGTGCCAGCAGTTTCGGGGGACCTGAAGCTTTCTTT. Its protein is CASSFGGPEAFF.

The chain carries TRBV7-2 and TRBJ2-2; 7 bases are shared with TRBD2. CDR3 length equals 18 residues. CDR1 and CDR2 (germline): SGHTA, FQGNSA. The trim removed 5 bases at V and 1 base at J, leaving 13 bases unmatched. CDR3 residues: CASSPNSTLAQNTGELFF. Written as DNA, the CDR3 is TGTGCCAGCAGCCCTAACTCAACACTAGCGCAGAACACCGGGGAGCTGTTTTTT.

V gene TRBV27 combines with J gene TRBJ2-2, with D unclear. The CDR3 contains 11 residues. Germline V gives CDR1 MNHEY, CDR2 SMNVEV (reference sequence). V dropped 6 bases and J dropped 9 bases, with 8 bases sitting between them. The CDR3 DNA sequence: TGTGCCAGCAGGGGATTCCGGGAGCTGTTTTTT. Its translation: CASRGFRELFF.

The table lists this clonotype with many counts. Relative to the germline gene, one junction end is altered; a read error may explain this. The V call is TRBV27, the J call TRBJ2-7; TRBD2 matches 7 bases. The CDR3 has 13 residues. The germline gives CDR1 MNHEY, CDR2 SMNVEV (reference sequence). The CDR3: CASSLGAGYEQYF. CDR3 in DNA: TGTGCTAGCAGCTTAGGAGCGGGGTACGAGCAGTACTTC.

This clonotype turned up a few times. CDR3 bases: TGTGCCAGCAGCTTGTGGGTTCTAGCGGACAACTACAATGAGCAGTTCTTC. Translating it yields CASSLWVLADNYNEQFF. The V gene is TRBV5-4, the J gene TRBJ2-1; 7 positions agree with TRBD2. V lost 1 base and J lost 3; bases outside the gene matches: 10. CDR1 SGHNT and CDR2 YYREEE come from the germline V gene (reference sequence). This CDR3 has 17 residues.